This T cell receptor (beta chain) comes out of a study of circulating CD8 cells and anti-PD-1 response in melanoma. Study context: Nivolumab was given intravenously at 3 mg/kg every 2 weeks.

TCR libraries were prepared from approximately 15 ng of total RNA with the QIAseq Immune Repertoire TCR panel. A single record per CDR3 protein comes from TCRdb applying MiXCR to the reads. The data hold roughly 250 distinct CDR3 sequences, with 12% observed a single time. Four subsets defined by PD-1 and/or TIGIT were sorted from live CD3+CD8+TCRalphabeta+ cells. In germline, CDR1 is MNHEY, CDR2 SVGAGI. Germline trimming cut 3 bases from V and 6 bases from J; bases unmatched to any gene: 7. The CDR3 covers 14 residues. Study conclusions and caveats: PD-1 and DPOS subsets showed similar, higher clonality than DNEG. Under 7.5% of TRB clonotypes were shared between subsets at M1. Published repertoire comparisons used only baseline and M1 samples.

This clonotype ranks as large. Its antigen is unidentified. The receptor was derived from a human donor with melanoma. The chain links TRBV6-5 to TRBJ1-1; TRBD1 matches at 7 bases. The source material was CD8+ T cells from PBMCs, sampled at baseline or after one month of anti-PD-1 therapy (not recorded which). This CDR3 reads CASSYGGQRAEAFF. The CDR3, as DNA: TGTGCCAGCAGTTATGGGGGACAGAGGGCTGAAGCTTTCTTT.